What follows is one TCR beta chain and its context. Its antigen is undetermined. This record comes from a study of T cells after yellow fever vaccination. Study-wide points: Boosting was followed by the reappearance of most primary-vaccination clones (roughly 96% CD4, around 90% CD8).

Template-switching 5'RACE yielded the TCR cDNA; a universal primer site and UMIs were added in the process. MiXCR, applied by TCRdb to the 5' RACE reads, yields one record per CDR3 protein. This table has a few hundred thousand distinct CDR3 sequences, 8.7% appearing once. Germline V gene lookup returns CDR1 SGHTA and CDR2 FQGNSA. V lost 1 base, J lost 2 bases, and 15 bases lay in between. The CDR3 runs to 16 residues. The chain links TRBV7-2 to TRBJ2-7; D is possibly TRBD1 or TRBD2 (5 bases each). The sequence derives from a man in his late teens or twenties who received the YFV17D yellow fever vaccine. The material sequenced was CD4+ T cells sorted from PBMCs, taken 5 days after the yellow fever booster vaccination. CDR3 sequence reads: CASSLVLTGPTYEQYF. CDR3 sequence (DNA): TGTGCCAGCAGCTTAGTGTTAACGGGGCCCACCTACGAGCAGTACTTC.